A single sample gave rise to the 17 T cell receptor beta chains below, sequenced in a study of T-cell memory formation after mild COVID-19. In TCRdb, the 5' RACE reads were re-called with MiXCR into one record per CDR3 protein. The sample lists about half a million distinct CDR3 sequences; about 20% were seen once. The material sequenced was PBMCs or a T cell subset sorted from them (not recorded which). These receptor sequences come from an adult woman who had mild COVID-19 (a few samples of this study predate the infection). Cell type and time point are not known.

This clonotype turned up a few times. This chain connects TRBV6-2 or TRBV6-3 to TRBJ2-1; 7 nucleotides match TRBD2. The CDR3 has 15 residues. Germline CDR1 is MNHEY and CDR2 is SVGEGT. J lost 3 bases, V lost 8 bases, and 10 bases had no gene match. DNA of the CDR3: TGTGCCAGCGGAATAGATAGCGGGTACTACAATGAGCAGTTCTTC. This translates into CASGIDSGYYNEQFF.

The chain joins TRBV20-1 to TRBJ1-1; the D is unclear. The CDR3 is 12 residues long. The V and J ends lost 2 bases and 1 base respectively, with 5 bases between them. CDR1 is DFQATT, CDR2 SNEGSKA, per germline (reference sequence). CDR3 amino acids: CSARKANTEAFF. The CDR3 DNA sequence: TGCAGTGCTAGAAAGGCGAACACTGAAGCTTTCTTT.

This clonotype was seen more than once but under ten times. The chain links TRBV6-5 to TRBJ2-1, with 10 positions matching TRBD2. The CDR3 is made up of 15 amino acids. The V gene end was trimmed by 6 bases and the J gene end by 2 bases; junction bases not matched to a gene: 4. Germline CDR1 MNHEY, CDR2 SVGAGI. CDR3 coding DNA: TGTGCCAGCAGGGTCAGCGGGGGGGCCTACAATGAGCAGTTCTTC. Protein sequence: CASRVSGGAYNEQFF.

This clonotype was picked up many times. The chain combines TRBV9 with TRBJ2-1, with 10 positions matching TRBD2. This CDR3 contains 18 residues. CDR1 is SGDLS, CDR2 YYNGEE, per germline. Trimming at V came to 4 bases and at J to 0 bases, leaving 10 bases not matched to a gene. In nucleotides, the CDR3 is TGTGCCAGCAGCCCTCGCCAGCGGGGGGGCCGCTCCTACAATGAGCAGTTCTTC. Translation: CASSPRQRGGRSYNEQFF.

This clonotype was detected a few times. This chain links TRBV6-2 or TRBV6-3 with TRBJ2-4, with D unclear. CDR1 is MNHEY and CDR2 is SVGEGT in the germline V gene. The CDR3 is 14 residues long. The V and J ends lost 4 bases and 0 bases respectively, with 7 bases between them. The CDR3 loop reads CASSSRIAKNIQYF. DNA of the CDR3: TGTGCCAGCAGTTCTCGGATAGCCAAAAACATTCAGTACTTC.

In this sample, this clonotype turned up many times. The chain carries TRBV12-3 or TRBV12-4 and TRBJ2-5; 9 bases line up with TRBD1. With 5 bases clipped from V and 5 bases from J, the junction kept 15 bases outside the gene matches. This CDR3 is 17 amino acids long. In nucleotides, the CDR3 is TGTGCCAGCAGTCCCGGGACAGGGCGAACAATCGGGGAGACCCAGTACTTC. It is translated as CASSPGTGRTIGETQYF.

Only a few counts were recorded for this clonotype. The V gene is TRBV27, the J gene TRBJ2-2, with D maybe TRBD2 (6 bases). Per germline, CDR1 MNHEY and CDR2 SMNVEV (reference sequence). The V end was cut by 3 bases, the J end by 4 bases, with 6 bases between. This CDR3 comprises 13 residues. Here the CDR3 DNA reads TGTGCCAGCAGTTTCGGGAGCACCGGGGAGCTGTTTTTT. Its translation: CASSFGSTGELFF.

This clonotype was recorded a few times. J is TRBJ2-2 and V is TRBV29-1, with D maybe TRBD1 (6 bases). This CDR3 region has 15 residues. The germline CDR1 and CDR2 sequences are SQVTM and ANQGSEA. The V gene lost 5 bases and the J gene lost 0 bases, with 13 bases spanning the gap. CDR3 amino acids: CSVSPDRTNTGELFF. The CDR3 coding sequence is TGCAGCGTTTCCCCAGACAGGACGAACACCGGGGAGCTGTTTTTT.

CDR3 nucleotides: TGCAGTGCTAGAGATCGGGGGGGGCTTATTAATGAGCAGTTCTTC. Amino acids: CSARDRGGLINEQFF. The genes are TRBV20-1 and TRBJ2-1; TRBD2 matches at 8 bases. The germline CDR1 and CDR2 sequences are DFQATT and SNEGSKA (reference sequence). The CDR3 totals 15 residues. J lost 7 bases, V lost 0 bases, and 8 bases had no gene match.

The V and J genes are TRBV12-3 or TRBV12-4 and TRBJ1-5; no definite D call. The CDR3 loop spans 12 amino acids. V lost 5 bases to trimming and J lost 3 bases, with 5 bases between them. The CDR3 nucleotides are TGTGCCAGCAGTCGTCACAATCAGCCCCAGCATTTT. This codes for CASSRHNQPQHF.

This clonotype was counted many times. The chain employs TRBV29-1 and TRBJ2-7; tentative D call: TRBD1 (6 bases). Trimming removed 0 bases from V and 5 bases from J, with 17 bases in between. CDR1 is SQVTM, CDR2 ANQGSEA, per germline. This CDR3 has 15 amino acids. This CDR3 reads CSVEEGGAGVNEQYF. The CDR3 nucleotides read TGCAGCGTTGAAGAGGGTGGAGCAGGGGTAAACGAGCAGTACTTC.

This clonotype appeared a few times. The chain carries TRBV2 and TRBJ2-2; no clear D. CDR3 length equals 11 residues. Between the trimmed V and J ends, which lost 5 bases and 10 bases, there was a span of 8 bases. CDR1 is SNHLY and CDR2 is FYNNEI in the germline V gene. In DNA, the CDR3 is TGTGCCAGCAGTACCTCGGAGGAGCTGTTTTTT. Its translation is CASSTSEELFF.

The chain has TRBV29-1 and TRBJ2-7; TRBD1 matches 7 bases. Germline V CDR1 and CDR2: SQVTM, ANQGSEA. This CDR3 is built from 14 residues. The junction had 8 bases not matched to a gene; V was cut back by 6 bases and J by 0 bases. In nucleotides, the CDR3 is TGCAGCGTCGACACAGGGGATAGCTCCTACGAGCAGTACTTC. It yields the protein CSVDTGDSSYEQYF.

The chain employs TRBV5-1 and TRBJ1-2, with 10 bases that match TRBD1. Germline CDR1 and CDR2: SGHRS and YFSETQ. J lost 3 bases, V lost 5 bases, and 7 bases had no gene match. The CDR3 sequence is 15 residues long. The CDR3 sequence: CASRADRGLHYGYTF. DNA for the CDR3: TGCGCCAGCAGGGCCGACAGGGGGCTTCACTATGGCTACACCTTC.

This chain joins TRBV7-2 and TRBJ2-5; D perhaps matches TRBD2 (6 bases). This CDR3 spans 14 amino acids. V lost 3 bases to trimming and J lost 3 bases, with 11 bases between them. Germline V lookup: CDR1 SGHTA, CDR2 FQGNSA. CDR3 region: CASSFQGGKETQYF. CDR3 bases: TGTGCCAGCAGCTTCCAGGGAGGAAAAGAGACCCAGTACTTC.

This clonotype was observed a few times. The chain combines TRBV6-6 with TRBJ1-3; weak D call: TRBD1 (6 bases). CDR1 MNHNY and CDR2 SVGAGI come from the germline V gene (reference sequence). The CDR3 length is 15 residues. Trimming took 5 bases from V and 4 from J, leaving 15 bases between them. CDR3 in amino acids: CASSGRDKGGNTIYF. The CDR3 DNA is TGTGCCAGCAGTGGCAGGGACAAGGGCGGAAACACCATATATTTT.

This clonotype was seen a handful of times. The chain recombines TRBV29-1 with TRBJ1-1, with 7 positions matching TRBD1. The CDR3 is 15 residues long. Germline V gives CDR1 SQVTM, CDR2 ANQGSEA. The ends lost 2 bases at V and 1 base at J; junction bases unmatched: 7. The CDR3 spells CSVELAGGPNTEAFF. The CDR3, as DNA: TGCAGCGTTGAACTGGCAGGGGGGCCGAACACTGAAGCTTTCTTT. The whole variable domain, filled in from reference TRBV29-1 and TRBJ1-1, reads SAVISQKPSRDICQRGTSLTIQCQVDSQVTMMFWYRQQPGQSLTLIATANQGSEATYESGFVIDKFPISRPNLTFSTLTVSNMSPEDSSIYLCSVELAGGPNTEAFFGQGTRLTVV.